The source of this T cell receptor beta chain is a study of cytomegalovirus exposure and HLA in healthy donors. On the study more broadly: The 120 or so validation repertoires and the 666 first-cohort repertoires shared a platform, a later analysis reported.

Trimming removed 3 bases from V and 1 base from J, with 4 bases in between. Germline V CDR1 and CDR2: SGHDN, FVKESK. This CDR3 is 12 amino acids long. Assay: immunoSEQ multiplex PCR; the TCRdb copy retains only in-frame clones and omits some. Counted here are about 150,000 clones, 94% occurring once; the ten biggest clones make up 1.5% to 2%. This chain connects TRBV14 to TRBJ2-7; D is unclear. The sample consisted of PBMCs. The origin of this receptor is a man between 18 and 35 years old in good health and CMV-seropositive. CDR3 in amino acids: CASSQASYEQYF. In DNA, the CDR3 is TGTGCCAGCAGCCAGGCTTCCTACGAGCAGTACTTC.